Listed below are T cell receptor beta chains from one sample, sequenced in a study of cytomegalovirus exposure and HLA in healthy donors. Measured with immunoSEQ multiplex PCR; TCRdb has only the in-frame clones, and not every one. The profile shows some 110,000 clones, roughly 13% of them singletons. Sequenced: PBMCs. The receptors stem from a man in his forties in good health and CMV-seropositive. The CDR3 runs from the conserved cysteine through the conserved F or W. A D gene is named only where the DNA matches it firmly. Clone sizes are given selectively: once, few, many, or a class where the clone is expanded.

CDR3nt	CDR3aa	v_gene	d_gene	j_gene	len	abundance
TGTGCCAGCAGTAACCCTAGCGGAAGTTCCTACGAGCAGTACTTC	CASSNPSGSSYEQYF	TRBV6-5	TRBD2	TRBJ2-7	15	few
TGTGCCAGCCGAGGGAGCTACGAGCAGTACTTC	CASRGSYEQYF	TRBV28	-	TRBJ2-7	11	-
TGTGCCAGCAGCCCTAACCGACTAGCGGGAGTAATAGATACGCAGTATTTT	CASSPNRLAGVIDTQYF	TRBV7-2	TRBD2	TRBJ2-3	17	few
TGTGCCAGCATACCCCGCGGGAGGTCCCCTCTACGTTGGGAGCAGTACTTC	CASIPRGRSPLRWEQYF	TRBV28	TRBD2	TRBJ2-7	17	-
TGTGCCAGTAGTACACAGGGGAGCGGAGGAGGGACCTACGAGCAGTACTTC	CASSTQGSGGGTYEQYF	TRBV19	-	TRBJ2-7	17	-
TGTGCCAGCTCACCAGAGACAGGGTTTACGGGGGAGCAGTACTTC	CASSPETGFTGEQYF	TRBV18	TRBD1	TRBJ2-7	15	-
TGTGCCAGCAGCATGGGACAGGGGGCCGGCTATGGCTACACCTTC	CASSMGQGAGYGYTF	TRBV7-9	TRBD1	TRBJ1-2	15	-
TGCAGTGCGGGAGGGCCGCTTGAGCAGTACTTC	CSAGGPLEQYF	TRBV20-1	TRBD2	TRBJ2-7	11	few
TGCGCCAGCAGCTTGGTAGCGGGGATGGGAAACACCATATATTTT	CASSLVAGMGNTIYF	TRBV5-1	-	TRBJ1-3	15	few
TGTGCCAGCAGCTCAGACAGGAGAAACACCGGGGAGCTGTTTTTT	CASSSDRRNTGELFF	TRBV7-9	-	TRBJ2-2	15	-
TGCGCCAGCAGCCAAGATAGGGCCAGGGGAATAAGCTCCTACGAGCAGTACTTC	CASSQDRARGISSYEQYF	TRBV4-1	-	TRBJ2-7	18	-
TGTGCCATCAGTGACAGACTAGCGGGAGGGGAGCTGTTTTTT	CAISDRLAGGELFF	TRBV10-3	TRBD2	TRBJ2-2	14	few
TGTGCCAGCAGGGGGATTGGGAGAGACTATGGCTACACCTTC	CASRGIGRDYGYTF	TRBV2	-	TRBJ1-2	14	-
TGTGCCAGCAGCCCTGAAACACACACAGATACGCAGTATTTT	CASSPETHTDTQYF	TRBV11-3	-	TRBJ2-3	14	-
TGTGCCAGCAGTTACTCTTGGGAGGGCGATGCAGCTTTCTTT	CASSYSWEGDAAFF	TRBV6-5	-	TRBJ1-1	14	-
TGTGCCCCTTCGGGGCACAGGGAACCCTACGAGCAGTACTTC	CAPSGHREPYEQYF	TRBV27	-	TRBJ2-7	14	few
TGTGCCAGCAACGCCCGGGACAGGGGCTCTGGTGAGCAGTACTTC	CASNARDRGSGEQYF	TRBV6-6	TRBD1	TRBJ2-7	15	few
TGTGCCACCAGCAGTCCCTGGGGGGGGATTCAGCCCCAGCATTTT	CATSSPWGGIQPQHF	TRBV15	-	TRBJ1-5	15	few
TGTGCCAGCAGACCCGGGGTAGCGGGAGGTGGTGAGCAGTTCTTC	CASRPGVAGGGEQFF	TRBV6-5	TRBD2	TRBJ2-1	15	-
TGTGCCAGCAGTGAATTAGGGGGAGCCATGGAGGCCCTCCACTTT	CASSELGGAMEALHF	TRBV6-1	-	TRBJ1-6	15	-
TGTGCCAGCAGCCCACGACAGGGGGGGACCGGGGAGCTGTTTTTT	CASSPRQGGTGELFF	TRBV7-2	TRBD1	TRBJ2-2	15	-
TGTGCCAGCAGCTCGGCCGGGACTAGCGGGTCCTACGAGCAGTACTTC	CASSSAGTSGSYEQYF	TRBV13	TRBD2	TRBJ2-7	16	few
TGCGCCAGCAGCTTTGGAGGAAGGGGGAACGAGCAGTACTTC	CASSFGGRGNEQYF	TRBV5-1	-	TRBJ2-7	14	few
TGTGCCAGCAGCTCCCGTCTCGAGCAGTACTTC	CASSSRLEQYF	TRBV7-2	-	TRBJ2-7	11	-
TGCGCCAGCAGCTTGGCGCGGCAGGGTGCCACCGGGGAGCTGTTTTTT	CASSLARQGATGELFF	TRBV5-1	-	TRBJ2-2	16	-
TGTGCCATCGAGCACCGACAGTGTCTGGGGGCCGCAGCAGAAGCTTTCTTT	CAIEHRQCLGAAAEAFF	TRBV21-1	-	TRBJ1-1	17	few
TGTGCCACCATAGGACAGAGGGGGCTCGAAGCTTTCTTT	CATIGQRGLEAFF	TRBV15	TRBD1	TRBJ1-1	13	few
TGTGCCGCCAACGGGAGAGTTGACAATCAGCCCCAGCATTTT	CAANGRVDNQPQHF	TRBV28	-	TRBJ1-5	14	few
TGTGCCAGCAGTTTAGGGACTAGCGGACGAGAGACCCAGTACTTC	CASSLGTSGRETQYF	TRBV27	TRBD2	TRBJ2-5	15	few
TGTGCCAGCAGTGAACCCGCAGTGTCCTACGAGCAGTACTTC	CASSEPAVSYEQYF	TRBV6-1	-	TRBJ2-7	14	few